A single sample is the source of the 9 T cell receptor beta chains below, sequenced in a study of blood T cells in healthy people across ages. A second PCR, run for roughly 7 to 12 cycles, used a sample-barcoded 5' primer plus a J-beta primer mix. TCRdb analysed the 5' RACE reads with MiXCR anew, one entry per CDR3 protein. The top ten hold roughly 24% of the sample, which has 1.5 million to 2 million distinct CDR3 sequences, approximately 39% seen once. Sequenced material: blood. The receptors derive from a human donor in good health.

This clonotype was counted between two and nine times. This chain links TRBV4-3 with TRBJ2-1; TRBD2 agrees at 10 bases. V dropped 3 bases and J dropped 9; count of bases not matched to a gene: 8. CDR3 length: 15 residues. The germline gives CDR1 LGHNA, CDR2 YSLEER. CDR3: CASSHPAGGLGEQFF. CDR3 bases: TGCGCCAGCAGCCACCCAGCGGGGGGGCTTGGTGAGCAGTTCTTC.

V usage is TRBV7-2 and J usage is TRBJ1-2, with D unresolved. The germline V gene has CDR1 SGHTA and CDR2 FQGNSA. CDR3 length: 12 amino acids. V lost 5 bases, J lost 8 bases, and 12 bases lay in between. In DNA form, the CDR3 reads TGTGCCAGCAGCCCCGAAGGTTGGGGCTACACCTTC. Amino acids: CASSPEGWGYTF. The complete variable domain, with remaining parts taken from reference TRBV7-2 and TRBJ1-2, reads GAGVSQSPSNKVTEKGKDVELRCDPISGHTALYWYRQSLGQGLEFLIYFQGNSAPDKSGLPSDRFSAERTGGSVSTLTIQRTQQEDSAVYLCASSPEGWGYTFGSGTRLTVV.

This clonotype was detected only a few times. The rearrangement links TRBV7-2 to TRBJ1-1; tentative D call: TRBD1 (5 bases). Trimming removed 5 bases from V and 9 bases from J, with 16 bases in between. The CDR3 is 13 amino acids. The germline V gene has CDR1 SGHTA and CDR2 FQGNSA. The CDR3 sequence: CASSPPGPGQAFF. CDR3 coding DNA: TGTGCCAGCAGCCCCCCGGGCCCGGGACAAGCTTTCTTT.

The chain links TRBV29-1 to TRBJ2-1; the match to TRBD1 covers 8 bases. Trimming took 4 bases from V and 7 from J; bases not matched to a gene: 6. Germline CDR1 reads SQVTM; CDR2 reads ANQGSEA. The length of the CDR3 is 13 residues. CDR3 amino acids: CSVGITGGNEQFF. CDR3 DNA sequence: TGCAGCGTTGGGATAACAGGGGGTAATGAGCAGTTCTTC.

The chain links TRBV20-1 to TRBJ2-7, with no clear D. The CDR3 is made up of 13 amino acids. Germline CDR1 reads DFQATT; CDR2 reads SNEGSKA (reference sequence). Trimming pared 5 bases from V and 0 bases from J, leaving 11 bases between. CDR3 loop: CSAGLGLSYEQYF. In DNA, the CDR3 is TGCAGTGCTGGATTGGGCCTCTCCTACGAGCAGTACTTC.

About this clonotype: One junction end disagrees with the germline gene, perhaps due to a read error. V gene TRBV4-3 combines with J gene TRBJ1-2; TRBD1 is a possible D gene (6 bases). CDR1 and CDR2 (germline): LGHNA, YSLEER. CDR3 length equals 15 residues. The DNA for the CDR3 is TGCGCCAGCAACCAACTAATACAGGGCTACTATGGCTACACCTTC. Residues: CASNQLIQGYYGYTF.

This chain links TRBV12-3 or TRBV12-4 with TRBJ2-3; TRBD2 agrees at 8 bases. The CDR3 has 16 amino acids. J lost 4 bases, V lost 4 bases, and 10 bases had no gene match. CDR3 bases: TGTGCCAGCAGTTCTGCGGGGGGCCATTTCTCAGATACGCAGTATTTT. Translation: CASSSAGGHFSDTQYF.

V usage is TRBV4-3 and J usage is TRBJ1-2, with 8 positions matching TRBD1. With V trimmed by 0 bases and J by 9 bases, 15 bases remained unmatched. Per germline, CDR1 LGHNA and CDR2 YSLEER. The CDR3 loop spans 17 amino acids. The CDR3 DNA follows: TGCGCCAGCAGCCAAGACGGTTGGGGGACAGGTGTATCGAGCTACACCTTC. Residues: CASSQDGWGTGVSSYTF.

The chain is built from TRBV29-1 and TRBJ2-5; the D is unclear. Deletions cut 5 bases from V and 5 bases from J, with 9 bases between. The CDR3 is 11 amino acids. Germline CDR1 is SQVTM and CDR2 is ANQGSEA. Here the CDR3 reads CSVSSGETQYF. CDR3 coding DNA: TGCAGCGTTAGCAGTGGGGAGACCCAGTACTTC.